This TCR beta chain was captured in a study of sequential checkpoint blockade in melanoma. Treatment: randomized to nivolumab then ipilimumab (arm A) or the reverse (arm B). This clone was found once. Germline V lookup: CDR1 SNHLY, CDR2 FYNNEI. The ends were cut back, 8 bases at V and 3 bases at J, with 13 bases in the middle. The CDR3 runs to 13 residues. The table came from immunoSEQ multiplex PCR; TCRdb's copy has only in-frame clones and leaves some out. The repertoire holds some 19,000 clones, with around four fifths as singletons. The sequencing used CD8+ T cells sorted from blood (inferred from file names), collected from a patient given nivolumab and ipilimumab in sequence. V is TRBV2 and J is TRBJ1-1, with D possibly TRBD1 on 6 matching bases. This sequence was found in a human donor with melanoma. As DNA, the CDR3 is TGTGCCAGCGGCAAGACAGGAGACACTGAAGCTTTCTTT. Translation: CASGKTGDTEAFF.